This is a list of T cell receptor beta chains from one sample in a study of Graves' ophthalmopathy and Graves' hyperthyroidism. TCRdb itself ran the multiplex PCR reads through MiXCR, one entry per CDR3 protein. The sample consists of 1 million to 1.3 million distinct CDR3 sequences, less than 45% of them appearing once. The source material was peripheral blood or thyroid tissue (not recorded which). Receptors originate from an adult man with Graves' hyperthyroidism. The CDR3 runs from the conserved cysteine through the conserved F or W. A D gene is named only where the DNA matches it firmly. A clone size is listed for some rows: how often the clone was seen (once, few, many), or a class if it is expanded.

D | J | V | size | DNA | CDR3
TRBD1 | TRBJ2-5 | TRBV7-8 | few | TGCGCCAGCAGGGATAGGACAGGGGGTCAAGAGACCCAGTACTTC | CASRDRTGGQETQYF
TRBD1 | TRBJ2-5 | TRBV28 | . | TGTGCCAGCAGGCGGGGACAGGGAGGCGAGACCCAGTACTTC | CASRRGQGGETQYF
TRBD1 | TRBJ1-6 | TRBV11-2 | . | TGTGCCAGCAGCGCGGGACAGGGTGGTTCACCCCTCCACTTT | CASSAGQGGSPLHF
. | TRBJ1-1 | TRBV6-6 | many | TGTGCCAGCAGTTACGCACAGAACACTGAAGCTTTCTTT | CASSYAQNTEAFF
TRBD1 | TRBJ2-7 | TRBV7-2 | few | TGTGCCAGCAGCCCCCGACAGGGGGCTGAGGTGTACTTC | CASSPRQGAEVYF
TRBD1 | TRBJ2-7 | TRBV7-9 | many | TGTGCCAGCAGCTCAAGACAGGGCGAGCAGTACTTC | CASSSRQGEQYF
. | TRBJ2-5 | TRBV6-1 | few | TGTGCCAGCAGTTACCGCCGGGACCTAGAGACCCAGTACTTC | CASSYRRDLETQYF
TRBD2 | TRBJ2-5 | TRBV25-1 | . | TGTGCCAGCGTCCCTGGGACTAGCCAAGAGACCCAGTACTTC | CASVPGTSQETQYF
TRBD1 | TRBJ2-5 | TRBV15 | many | TGTGCCACCAGCAGCGAGGGACAGCGAGAGACCCAGTACTTC | CATSSEGQRETQYF
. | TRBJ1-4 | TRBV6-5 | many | TGTGCCAGCAGTTACTCTGGGGCAACTAATGAAAAACTGTTTTTT | CASSYSGATNEKLFF
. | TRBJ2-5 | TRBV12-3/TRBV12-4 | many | TGTGCCAGCAGTTTATCGGAGACCCAGTACTTC | CASSLSETQYF
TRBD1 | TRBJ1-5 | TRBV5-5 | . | TGTGCCAGCAGCTTCCAGGGGGCGCCCAATCAGCCCCAGCATTTT | CASSFQGAPNQPQHF
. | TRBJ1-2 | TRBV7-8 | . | TGTGCCAGCAGGTCTGGAGGCTGGGGAACCTATGGCTACACCTTC | CASRSGGWGTYGYTF
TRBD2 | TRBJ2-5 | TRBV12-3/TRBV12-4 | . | TGTGCCAGCAGTTTTCGTAGTGCGGGGGAAGAGACCCAGTACTTC | CASSFRSAGEETQYF
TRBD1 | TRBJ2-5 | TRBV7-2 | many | TGTGCCAGCAGCTTAGGGGACAGGGGGTCCCAAGAGACCCAGTACTTC | CASSLGDRGSQETQYF
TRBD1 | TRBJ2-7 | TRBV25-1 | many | TGTGCCAGCAGTCCAGAAGGACAGGGTAGCTCCTACGAGCAGTACTTC | CASSPEGQGSSYEQYF
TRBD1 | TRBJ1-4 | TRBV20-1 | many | TGCAGTGCTAGTCAGGGACAGGGGGCGGAAAAACTGTTTTTT | CSASQGQGAEKLFF
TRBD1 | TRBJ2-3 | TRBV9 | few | TGTGCCAGCAGCGATAGTAGTAGTTACAGGGGAAGGGATACGCAGTATTTT | CASSDSSSYRGRDTQYF
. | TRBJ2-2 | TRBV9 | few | TGTGCCAGCAGCGTACGGGGGGCAGGGTCCACCGGGGAGCTGTTTTTT | CASSVRGAGSTGELFF
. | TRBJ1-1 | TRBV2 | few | TGTGCCAGCATTTCAGGGCCCACTGAAGCTTTCTTT | CASISGPTEAFF
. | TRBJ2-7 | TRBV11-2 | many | TGTGCCAGCAGCTTCGGGGATTCTTCCTACGAGCAGTACTTC | CASSFGDSSYEQYF
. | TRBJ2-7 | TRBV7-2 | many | TGTGCCAGCAGCTTAGCGATAGGGCTCGAGCAGTACTTC | CASSLAIGLEQYF
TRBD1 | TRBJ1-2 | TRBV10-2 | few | TGTGCCAGCAGTGAAGGGGACAGGACCGCCTATGGCTACACCTTC | CASSEGDRTAYGYTF
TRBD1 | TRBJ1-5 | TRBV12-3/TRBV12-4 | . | TGTGCCAGCACCAGTAGACAGGGTTTCAGCAATCAGCCCCAGCATTTT | CASTSRQGFSNQPQHF
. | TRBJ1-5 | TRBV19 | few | TGTGCCAGTAGTACAAGAACAGTTTCTATAGGGAATCAGCCCCAGCATTTT | CASSTRTVSIGNQPQHF
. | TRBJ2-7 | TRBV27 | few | TGTGCCAGCAGCAGAAGCGCAGGGGGGACCTACGAGCAGTACTTC | CASSRSAGGTYEQYF
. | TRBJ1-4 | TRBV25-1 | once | TGTGCCAGCAGTGGGGGACAATTATGGACGGGGAATGAAAAACTGTTTTTT | CASSGGQLWTGNEKLFF
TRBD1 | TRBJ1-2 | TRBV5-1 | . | TGCGCCGGCAGCCCCGGACAGGCAGAAGGCAACACCTTC | CAGSPGQAEGNTF
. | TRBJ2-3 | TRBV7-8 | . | TGTGCCAGCAGCTTAGGGACAGCCCGCCCATGGGGTACGCAGTATTTT | CASSLGTARPWGTQYF
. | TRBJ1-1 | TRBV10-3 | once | TGTGCCAGCAGTAGGGACATTTACACTGAAGCTTTCTTT | CASSRDIYTEAFF
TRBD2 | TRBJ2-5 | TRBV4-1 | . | TGCGCCAGCAGCCACCCCACGGTTAGCGGGGGGCAAGAGACCCAGTACTTC | CASSHPTVSGGQETQYF
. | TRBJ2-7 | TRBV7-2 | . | TGCGCCAGCAGCCACCCCGGAGTAGGGGGGGTTCGCGAGCAGTACTTC | CASSHPGVGGVREQYF
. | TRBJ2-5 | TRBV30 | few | TGTGCCTGGAGTGAGGGTAGCGAGGAGACCCAGTACTTC | CAWSEGSEETQYF
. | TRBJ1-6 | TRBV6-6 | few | TGTGCCAGCAGTTACCCCCGGGATAATTCACCCCTCCACTTT | CASSYPRDNSPLHF
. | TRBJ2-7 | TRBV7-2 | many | TGTGCCAGCACTCCTTTCCAGGGTGGGTACGAGCAGTACTTC | CASTPFQGGYEQYF
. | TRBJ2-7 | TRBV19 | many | TGTGCCAGTAGCCCAGGCCAGGGTTCCGAGCAGTACTTC | CASSPGQGSEQYF
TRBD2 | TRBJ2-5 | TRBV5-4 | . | TGTGCCAGCAGCCGGGGGGGGGGCGACTCGGGGACCCAGTACTTC | CASSRGGGDSGTQYF
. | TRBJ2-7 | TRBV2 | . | TGTGCCAGCAGTGAAGCCCCCCCCGGGGTTGGGAGCGAGCAGTACTTC | CASSEAPPGVGSEQYF
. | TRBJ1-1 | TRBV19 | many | TGTGGAGGGGAGAAAGTTTGGCCGAACACTGAAGCTTTCTTT | CGGEKVWPNTEAFF
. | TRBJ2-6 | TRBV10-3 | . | TGTGCCAGCAGTTACTCGGCAGGGACCTCTGGGGCCAACGTCCTGACTTTC | CASSYSAGTSGANVLTF
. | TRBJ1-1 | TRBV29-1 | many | TGCAGCGTTCGGACCCCGGCCCCCCGGGACAAGATGAACACTGAAGCTTTCTTT | CSVRTPAPRDKMNTEAFF
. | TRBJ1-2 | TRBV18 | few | TGTGCCAGCTCGCTTATCGAAGGGCAGGGCTATGGCTACACCTTC | CASSLIEGQGYGYTF
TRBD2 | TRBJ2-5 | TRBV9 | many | TGTGCCAGCAGCGTAGCAGCGGGAGGCGGTAGAGAGACCCAGTACTTC | CASSVAAGGGRETQYF
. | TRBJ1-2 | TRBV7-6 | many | TGTGCCAGCAGCCGGACAGAATTCTATGGCTACACCTTC | CASSRTEFYGYTF